This T cell receptor (beta chain) comes out of a study of PD-1 blockade in classical Hodgkin lymphoma. The time point was: cycle 4 day 1 (C4D1), after 5 to 7 weeks of nivolumab. The patients all showed relapse after autologous stem cell transplantation, while their brentuximab vedotin exposure varied. The investigators isolated CD8+ T cells from thawed PBMCs using magnetic negative selection. Patients had nivolumab dosed at 3 mg/kg, delivered intravenously every 2 weeks. The study's findings and limits: TCR diversity in CD4+, not CD8+, cells rose significantly by C4D1. Complete responders' baseline diversity resembled that of newly diagnosed patients.

Assay: immunoSEQ multiplex PCR; the TCRdb copy retains only in-frame clones and omits some. The sample includes over 9,000 clones, more than 75% of them seen just once. Comments on this clone: Its antigen is still unknown.

This CDR3 is built from 12 residues. Germline V lookup: CDR1 LNHDA, CDR2 SQIVND (reference sequence). V lost 7 bases and J 3 bases, leaving 8 bases between the germline ends. The chain links TRBV19 to TRBJ2-3, with D perhaps TRBD1 (5 bases). This TCR came from a human donor with classical Hodgkin lymphoma. The donor label of this sample is uncertain. Specimen: CD8+ T cells from blood, collected before the fourth cycle of nivolumab. The CDR3 nucleotides read TGTGCCAGTACCCAGGGAACAGATACGCAGTATTTT. It translates to CASTQGTDTQYF.